A single sample is the source of the 21 T cell receptor beta chains below, sequenced in a study of blood T cell repertoires in COVID-19. Sequencing was performed with immunoSEQ multiplex PCR; in TCRdb, only in-frame clones are kept and a portion is missing. The table lists about 120,000 clones, 71% of them singletons. Source material: peripheral blood. The receptors were gathered from a human donor with acute or convalescent COVID-19. The donor label of this sample is uncertain.

The rearrangement joins TRBV11-2 to TRBJ2-7; D not resolved. Germline-derived CDR1 and CDR2 are SGHAT and FQNNGV. The CDR3 has 13 residues. V was shortened by 3 bases and J by 0 bases, with 6 bases between the two germline ends. The CDR3 loop reads CASSFGRSYEQYV. Here the CDR3 DNA reads TGTGCCAGCAGCTTCGGTCGCTCCTACGAGCAGTACGTC.

The J gene is TRBJ1-1, the V gene TRBV6-5; D is unclear. This CDR3 is built from 15 residues. V was clipped by 8 bases and J by 6 bases, with 22 bases between them. Germline V lookup: CDR1 MNHEY, CDR2 SVGAGI. CDR3 amino acids: CASRAEVGRVSEAFF. The CDR3 DNA sequence: TGTGCCAGCCGGGCGGAAGTCGGGCGGGTGTCTGAAGCTTTCTTT.

The rearrangement joins TRBV30 to TRBJ2-4, with TRBD1 matching over 9 bases. Looked up from germline, CDR1 is GTSNPN and CDR2 is SVGIG (reference sequence). V dropped 2 bases and J dropped 1; count of bases not matched to a gene: 9. The CDR3 length is 17 residues. The CDR3 DNA follows: TGTGCCTGGAGTAATAACAGGGGGCTATCTGCCAAAAACATTCAGTACTTC. Translation: CAWSNNRGLSAKNIQYF.

The CDR3 loop reads CASSLETSGGRGTQYF. CDR3 coding DNA: TGTGCCAGCAGTTTAGAGACTAGCGGGGGTAGGGGGACCCAGTACTTC. The J gene is TRBJ2-5, the V gene TRBV28; 12 bases are shared with TRBD2. J gave up 7 bases and V 2 bases, and 8 bases lay outside the gene matches. CDR1 and CDR2 (germline): MDHEN, SYDVKM. The CDR3 contains 16 residues. The full variable domain, in which reference TRBV28 and TRBJ2-5 provide the parts outside the CDR3, is DVKVTQSSRYLVKRTGEKVFLECVQDMDHENMFWYRQDPGLGLRLIYFSYDVKMKEKGDIPEGYSVSREKKERFSLILESASTNQTSMYLCASSLETSGGRGTQYFGPGTRLLVL.

V gene TRBV19 combines with J gene TRBJ1-2; D call uncertain. The CDR3 covers 15 residues. Germline V gene sequence: CDR1 LNHDA, CDR2 SQIVND (reference sequence). Trimming shortened V by 5 bases and J by 2 bases, and 15 bases separated the two germline ends. This CDR3 reads CASSSTQWSNYGYTF. The DNA of the CDR3 is TGTGCCAGTAGTTCGACTCAGTGGTCGAACTATGGCTACACCTTC.

This clone was recorded a few times. The rearrangement uses TRBV5-5 and TRBJ2-1; D gene unclear. This CDR3 is 14 amino acids long. V dropped 4 bases and J dropped 10 bases, with 18 bases sitting between them. Germline assignment: CDR1 SGHKS and CDR2 YYEKEE (reference sequence). In nucleotides, the CDR3 is TGTGCCAGCAGCCCATCTTTTGGCCGTCGAGAGCAGTTCTTC. Amino acids: CASSPSFGRREQFF.

The chain employs TRBV5-1 and TRBJ2-3; D unresolved. CDR3 length: 14 residues. Trimming removed 1 base from V and 1 base from J, with 7 bases in between. Germline CDR1 and CDR2: SGHRS and YFSETQ. CDR3 DNA: TGCGCCAGCAGCTTGTTCCAGGGCACAGATACGCAGTATTTT. Amino acid sequence: CASSLFQGTDTQYF. Complete variable domain (other parts from reference TRBV5-1 and TRBJ2-3): KAGVTQTPRYLIKTRGQQVTLSCSPISGHRSVSWYQQTPGQGLQFLFEYFSETQRNKGNFPGRFSGRQFSNSRSEMNVSTLELGDSALYLCASSLFQGTDTQYFGPGTRLTVL.

This clone was observed a handful of times. The chain carries TRBV7-6 and TRBJ2-3, with 8 bases aligning to TRBD2. This CDR3 comprises 15 residues. Trimming removed 3 bases from V and 3 bases from J; junction bases left unmatched: 5. Germline values: CDR1 SGHVS, CDR2 FNYEAQ. CDR3 sequence reads: CASSFGGARTDTQYF. For the CDR3, the DNA is TGTGCCAGCAGCTTCGGGGGGGCGAGGACAGATACGCAGTATTTT.

In this sample, this clone turned up a few times. This sequence joins TRBV6-5 and TRBJ1-2; 7 bases map to TRBD1. The CDR3 covers 15 residues. The germline V gene has CDR1 MNHEY and CDR2 SVGAGI. The V and J ends lost 4 bases and 4 bases, in that order; junction bases with no gene match: 9. In nucleotides, the CDR3 is TGTGCCAGCAGTTCAGGAGTAGGGGGCGGCTATGGCTACACCTTC. Protein: CASSSGVGGGYGYTF.

J is TRBJ2-2 and V is TRBV3-1 (or the pseudogene TRBV3-2), with TRBD2 as a possible D gene (7 bases). The germline V and J ends were trimmed by 0 bases and 6 bases, with 11 bases remaining between them. Germline-derived CDR1 and CDR2 are LGHDT and YNNKEL (reference sequence). The CDR3 length is 15 residues. The CDR3 DNA reads TGTGCCAGCAGCCAAGAAGGGGGGGTCCCCGGGGAGCTGTTTTTT. Translating gives CASSQEGGVPGELFF.

The V gene is TRBV7-3, the J gene TRBJ2-3, with TRBD2 as a possible D gene (6 bases). There are 13 residues in the CDR3. The V gene lost 3 bases and the J gene lost 4 bases, with 8 bases spanning the gap. The germline CDR1 and CDR2 sequences are SGHTA and FQGTGA. The DNA for the CDR3 is TGTGCCAGCAGCTTCACGGGGGCAGATACGCAGTATTTT. Translation: CASSFTGADTQYF.

CDR3 sequence (DNA): TGTGCCAGCACCCAGGGGCGTATACAGCCCCAGCATTTT. Protein: CASTQGRIQPQHF. The V gene is TRBV12-3 or TRBV12-4, the J gene TRBJ1-5; the D gene is possibly TRBD1 (6 bases). V was shortened by 7 bases and J by 7 bases, with 14 bases between the two germline ends. The CDR3 is 13 residues long.

The chain carries TRBV5-1 and TRBJ1-6; 7 positions agree with TRBD1. This CDR3 contains 17 residues. J was trimmed by 3 bases and V by 1 base; bases with no gene match: 7. CDR1 is SGHRS and CDR2 is YFSETQ in the germline V gene. The CDR3 DNA sequence: TGCGCCAGCAGCTTGTTAGGGGGACAGAACTATAATTCACCCCTCCACTTT. Translation: CASSLLGGQNYNSPLHF.

J is TRBJ1-4 and V is TRBV19; D ambiguous. Germline lookup yields CDR1 LNHDA and CDR2 SQIVND (reference sequence). The V and J ends lost 10 bases and 7 bases respectively, with 19 bases between them. This CDR3 spans 14 amino acids. Here the CDR3 DNA reads TGTGCCACCACTCCGGGCTATGGAGGTGAAAAACTGTTTTTT. Translation gives CATTPGYGGEKLFF.

In DNA form, the CDR3 reads TGTGCCAGCAGTTTTCAGGACTGGGAGCAGTACTTC. This sequence encodes CASSFQDWEQYF. The V and J genes are TRBV28 and TRBJ2-7; TRBD2 might be the D (5 bases). Germline V gene data show CDR1 as MDHEN and CDR2 as SYDVKM. Trimming cost V 3 bases and J 7 bases, with 10 bases left between them. The CDR3 loop spans 12 amino acids. The full variable domain, rest sourced from reference TRBV28 and TRBJ2-7, is DVKVTQSSRYLVKRTGEKVFLECVQDMDHENMFWYRQDPGLGLRLIYFSYDVKMKEKGDIPEGYSVSREKKERFSLILESASTNQTSMYLCASSFQDWEQYFGPGTRLTVT.

This clone was detected a few times. The rearrangement joins TRBV6-6 to TRBJ1-4; a possible D gene is TRBD1 (6 bases). The V and J ends lost 6 bases and 3 bases respectively, with 14 bases between them. The CDR3 totals 15 residues. Germline V gives CDR1 MNHNY, CDR2 SVGAGI (reference sequence). CDR3 loop: CASSPGDSANEKLFF. The CDR3 nucleotides read TGTGCCAGCAGCCCAGGGGATTCGGCTAATGAAAAACTGTTTTTT.

The chain couples TRBV5-4 to TRBJ2-1, with a weak D call TRBD1 (6 bases). The CDR3 contains 11 residues. V was cut by 4 bases and J by 12 bases, with 11 bases left in between. CDR1 SGHNT and CDR2 YYREEE come from the germline V gene (reference sequence). CDR3 sequence reads: CASSRGQLQFF. CDR3 nucleotides: TGTGCCAGCAGCCGCGGACAGTTGCAGTTCTTC.

This clone has just a few counts. The V gene is TRBV4-1, the J gene TRBJ1-6, with 7 nucleotides matching TRBD1. CDR1 is MGHRA and CDR2 is YSYEKL in the germline V gene. The CDR3 covers 15 residues. With V trimmed by 0 bases and J by 6 bases, 2 bases remained unmatched. The CDR3 region is CASSQEDRPNSPLHF. In DNA, the CDR3 is TGCGCCAGCAGCCAAGAGGACAGGCCTAATTCACCCCTCCACTTT.

This clone appeared a few times. The genes are TRBV7-9 and TRBJ2-3; 11 bases are a match to TRBD2. Germline V lookup: CDR1 SEHNR, CDR2 FQNEAQ (reference sequence). The CDR3 sequence is 13 residues long. Germline trimming cut 7 bases from V and 14 bases from J; bases unmatched to any gene: 11. DNA of the CDR3: TGTGCCAGCACCTTTGCTAGCGGGGGGCCGGCGTATTTT. It specifies CASTFASGGPAYF.

This clone is labeled medium-sized. The chain has TRBV2 and TRBJ2-2; 8 nucleotides line up with TRBD1. V was clipped by 6 bases and J by 5 bases; unmatched bases: 8. The CDR3 covers 15 residues. Per the germline V gene, CDR1 is SNHLY and CDR2 is FYNNEI. The DNA for the CDR3 is TGTGCCAGCAGAACGACCAGGGGGCCGACCGGGGAGCTGTTTTTT. As protein: CASRTTRGPTGELFF.

In DNA, the CDR3 is TGTGCCAGCAGTGACGCGCAGGGGGCGTATGGCTACACCTTC. Translating gives CASSDAQGAYGYTF. The chain joins TRBV6-4 to TRBJ1-2; the match to TRBD1 covers 8 bases. V lost 2 bases, J lost 5 bases, and 4 bases stayed unmatched. This CDR3 has 14 residues. Germline lookup yields CDR1 MRHNA and CDR2 SNTAGT.